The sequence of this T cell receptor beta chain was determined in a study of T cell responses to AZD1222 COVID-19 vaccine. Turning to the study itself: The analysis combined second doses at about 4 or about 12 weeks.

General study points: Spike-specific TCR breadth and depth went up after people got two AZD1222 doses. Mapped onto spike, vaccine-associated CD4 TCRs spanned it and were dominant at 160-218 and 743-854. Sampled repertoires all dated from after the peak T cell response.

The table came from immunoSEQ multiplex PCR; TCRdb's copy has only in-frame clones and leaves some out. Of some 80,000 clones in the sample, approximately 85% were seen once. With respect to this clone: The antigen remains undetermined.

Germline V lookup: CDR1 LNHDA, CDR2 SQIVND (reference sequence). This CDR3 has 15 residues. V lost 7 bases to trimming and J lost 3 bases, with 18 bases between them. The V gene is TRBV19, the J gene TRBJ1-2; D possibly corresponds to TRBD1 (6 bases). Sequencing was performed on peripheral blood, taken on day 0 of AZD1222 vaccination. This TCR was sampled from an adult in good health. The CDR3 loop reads CASISRGGQDYGYTF. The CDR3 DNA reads TGTGCCAGTATCTCAAGGGGGGGTCAAGACTATGGCTACACCTTC.